The subject of this entry is one T cell receptor beta chain. The target of this receptor is not known. No clone much larger than this one lies a single base away; base qualities are absent. The library relied on 5' RACE. Sequencing was carried out with an Illumina HiSeq 2000. A universal primer binding site was added through template switching, and the final cDNA carried a unique molecular identifier so that TCR cDNA molecules could be counted accurately. First-strand cDNA for TCR alpha and beta chains was synthesized from specific primers in the conserved constant-segment region. To control for contamination, every cDNA library was double barcoded, receiving both a SMART-Mk sample barcode and Illumina barcodes. TruSeq adapter sequences and Illumina sample barcodes were added in two successive PCR steps. The Illumina HiSeq platform was used with custom primers to sequence TCR alpha and beta cDNA libraries. The study's own analysis went as follows. Unique molecular identifiers were extracted from raw reads with MiGEC, and CDR3 positions were determined with MiXCR. Recombination models were inferred per individual with the repgenHMM and IGoR tools using an EM algorithm. Shared clonotype analysis was performed with the tcR package in R, normalizing sharing by the product of cloneset sizes. To study raw recombination without the effects of thymic and clonal selection, out-of-frame nonproductive sequences were analyzed. TCRdb reprocessed the public reads (quality trimming at Q25 with fastp, clone calling with MiXCR) and kept in-frame beta chains. Rows matching on CDR3 protein sequence are summarized as one entry with the most common DNA and genes. In this record, the V and J calls reflect TCRdb's handling and not the investigators' own analysis. This sample holds hundreds of thousands of distinct CDR3 sequences; around 5.7% were observed only once. The leading ten clones occupy 1.5% to 2% of the sample.

All donors were healthy Caucasians. The researchers also sequenced three unrelated adults who were not twins: a male aged 18 to 30, a male aged 50 to 60, and a female aged 50 to 60. Miltenyi CD45RO+ enrichment and human naive T-cell isolation kits were used to isolate memory (CD45RO+) and naive T cells from PBMC. Reading the germline V gene gives CDR1 KGHDR and CDR2 SFDVKD. Including cysteine and phenylalanine, the CDR3 has 12 amino acids. Of the read, only the CDR3 DNA is kept; its 36 bases are in frame from base 1. Germline trimming: 9 bases from V, 5 bases from J; junction bases outside gene matches: 4. This sample is part of a study of identical twins (dated by TCRdb to the mid-2010s). Turning to the overall study: The study deep-sequenced TCR alpha and beta repertoires from monozygotic twins, unrelated adults of various ages and cord blood to test whether fetal clonotypes persist. To rule out contamination, replicate twin experiments were performed at different times with different library preparation protocols. General conclusions and limits of the study: In monozygotic twins, recombination models systematically underestimated out-of-frame TCR alpha sharing, but the models matched the sharing seen between unrelated individuals. Invariant T cells such as MAIT and iNKT could partly confound zero-insertion analyses, though diverse VJ usage argued against this for most clonotypes. Fewer insertions were carried by abundant cord blood beta clonotypes, a similar but weaker trend appeared in young adult naive repertoires, and no such trend appeared in memory repertoires. Because the same donors could not be followed over many years, the conclusions relied on cross-sectional statistical analysis. Out-of-frame TCR alpha sequences shared between twins showed an excess of low generation-probability sequences compared with coincidental sharing between unrelated individuals. A weaker excess of twin sharing was found in beta out-of-frame sequences because the signal-to-noise ratio was lowered by fewer shared sequences.

Sequencing input: naive T cells sorted from blood. The cell subset or site label for this specimen denotes: cells isolated with a human naive T-cell isolation kit. This receptor was taken from a man aged 18 to 35 in good health. The chain is made from TRBV24-1 and TRBJ2-5; 8 bases in the middle match TRBD1. The nucleotides are TGTGCCACCGCAGGGGGCGGGGAGACCCAGTACTTC. It specifies CATAGGGETQYF.